The subject of this entry is one TCR beta chain. Its antigen has not been determined. Per-base quality was not reported, and no clone a single base away is much larger than it. No treatment had been received by any patient before thyroid surgery. The study retrospectively analysed patient clinical samples collected from the early 2010s to the late 2010s using T-cell receptor beta sequencing. This entry comes from a study of metastatic and nonmetastatic thyroid tumors (dated by TCRdb to 2018 to 2021). With respect to the entire study: Repertoires from peripheral blood and from tumor or nodule tissue samples of malignant and benign thyroid patients were compared. What the work shows at the level of the full study, not this receptor alone: In both blood and tumor samples, TCR beta diversity was reported to be significantly higher in malignant tumors than in benign nodules.

The CDR3 goes from the cysteine to the phenylalanine over 11 residues. Only CDR3 DNA is held: 33 bases, read in frame from base 1. V is cut by 1 base and J by 4 bases, and the space between the germline ends is 3 bases. CDR1 and CDR2, per the germline V gene, are SGHRS and YFSETQ. The protocol used for the library was PCR. TCRdb lists the instrument as Illumina HiSeq 4000. High-throughput sequencing was used to profile the TCR beta-chain CDR3 region of each patient. In the source study's methods: Drawing on CDR3 differences between clinicopathological groups, the researchers built a classifier meant to tell apart patients with distant-metastatic papillary thyroid cancer. The Shannon index was used to measure repertoire diversity, and the Morisita-Horn index was used to measure how similar tumor and blood repertoires were. TCRdb cleaned the public reads at Q25 with fastp, built clones with MiXCR and kept in-frame beta chains. TCRdb's processing, not the authors' own work, is the source of the V and J calls. Here the sample has about 89,000 clones; around 12% occur a single time. The ten largest clones take up around 9% of the sample.

The chain is encoded by TRBV5-1 joined to TRBJ2-7; the D gene remains uncertain. The sample consisted of tumor tissue. The origin of this receptor is a female donor with papillary thyroid cancer or a benign thyroid nodule (not recorded which). Some clones in this sample may be carry-over from other donors' samples. CDR3 protein: CASSLFYEQYF. DNA sequence: TGCGCCAGCAGCTTGTTTTACGAGCAGTACTTC.